A selection of T cell receptor beta chains follows, all from one sample in a study of shared clonotypes between healthy human individuals. Clones were sequenced by immunoSEQ multiplex PCR, and TCRdb holds only the in-frame ones, with some missing. The sample has roughly 1,500,000 clones; 95% to 99% are singletons. The sample was naive CD4+ T cells sorted from blood. These TCRs come from a man in his thirties or forties in good health. Both conserved end residues are part of each CDR3. Fields, in order: V gene, D gene, clone size, J gene, CDR3 protein, CDR3 DNA. A D gene is named only where the DNA matches it firmly. Size is omitted from some rows. Given values are once, few, many or a class for expanded clones.

>TRBV11-3|TRBD2|.|TRBJ2-7
CASSLLAGESEQYF
TGTGCCAGCAGTCTACTAGCGGGAGAGAGCGAGCAGTACTTC
>TRBV29-1|.|.|TRBJ2-3
CSVPIADTQYF
TGCAGCGTTCCCATAGCTGATACGCAGTATTTT
>TRBV28|.|.|TRBJ1-3
CASSFTGIRNTIYF
TGTGCCAGCAGTTTTACAGGGATAAGAAACACCATATATTTT
>TRBV9|.|once|TRBJ2-2
CASSSGGSDTGELFF
TGTGCCAGCTCCTCTGGGGGGAGTGACACCGGGGAGCTGTTTTTT
>TRBV19|.|.|TRBJ2-7
CASSNRDVSYEQYF
TGTGCCAGTAGTAATCGGGACGTCTCCTACGAGCAGTACTTC
>TRBV5-1|TRBD2|.|TRBJ2-2
CASTLRSPFGREALPGELFF
TGCGCCAGCACTTTACGGTCCCCATTTGGGCGGGAGGCCCTGCCCGGGGAGCTGTTTTTT
>TRBV7-6|TRBD2|.|TRBJ2-7
CASSSPSGRPNEQYF
TGTGCCAGCAGCTCCCCGAGCGGGAGGCCAAACGAGCAGTACTTC
>TRBV4-2|.|.|TRBJ2-1
CASSQDMGEQFF
TGTGCCAGCAGCCAAGATATGGGTGAGCAGTTCTTC
>TRBV6-1|TRBD1|.|TRBJ1-1
CASSLGQGTEAFF
TGTGCCAGCAGTCTAGGACAGGGCACTGAAGCTTTCTTT
>TRBV4-2|.|.|TRBJ2-5
CASRGGETWTQYF
TGTGCCAGCAGGGGTGGGGAGACTTGGACCCAGTACTTC
>TRBV18|.|.|TRBJ2-3
CASSPATRTDTQYF
TGTGCCAGCTCACCAGCGACTAGAACAGATACGCAGTATTTT
>TRBV7-3|.|.|TRBJ2-3
CASSQGTRTDTQYF
TGTGCCAGCAGCCAAGGGACGCGCACAGATACGCAGTATTTT
>TRBV10-1|.|.|TRBJ2-1
CASSFDSRLGGEQFF
TGCGCCAGCAGCTTTGACAGCCGCCTTGGGGGTGAGCAGTTCTTC
>TRBV5-1|TRBD1|.|TRBJ2-1
CASSLLLDRGGTDQSSYNEQFF
TGCGCCAGCAGCTTGCTTCTGGACAGGGGCGGGACGGATCAGAGCTCCTACAATGAGCAGTTCTTC
>TRBV11-3|.|.|TRBJ2-2
CASSLSPSQGDTGELFF
TGTGCCAGCAGCTTATCCCCCTCTCAGGGAGACACCGGGGAGCTGTTTTTT
>TRBV9|TRBD2|.|TRBJ2-1
CASSRIAGGYNEQFF
TGTGCCAGCAGCAGGATAGCGGGAGGTTACAATGAGCAGTTCTTC
>TRBV4-3|TRBD2|.|TRBJ2-3
CASSQTLGGVAGSTDTQYF
TGCGCCAGCAGCCAAACCTTGGGCGGGGTAGCGGGGAGCACAGATACGCAGTATTTT
>TRBV5-1|.|.|TRBJ1-1
CASSPQTTLGTEAFF
TGCGCCAGCAGCCCCCAAACCACTTTGGGCACTGAAGCTTTCTTT
>TRBV9|.|.|TRBJ2-7
CASSVGNRPYEQYF
TGTGCCAGCAGCGTAGGCAATCGTCCCTACGAGCAGTACTTC
>TRBV7-2|.|.|TRBJ1-1
CASSLAGGHTEAFF
TGTGCCAGCAGCTTAGCGGGAGGGCACACTGAAGCTTTCTTT
>TRBV18|.|.|TRBJ1-3
CASSPRAIIQEAGNTIYF
TGTGCCAGCTCACCACGCGCCATCATACAGGAGGCCGGAAACACCATATATTTT
>TRBV5-5|TRBD1|.|TRBJ2-7
CASSLGQGPGLYEQYF
TGTGCCAGCAGCTTAGGACAGGGCCCTGGGCTCTACGAGCAGTACTTC
>TRBV2|.|.|TRBJ1-4
CASSPPGRGEKLFF
TGTGCCAGCAGTCCTCCGGGTCGAGGGGAAAAACTGTTTTTT
>TRBV6-5|.|.|TRBJ2-7
CASSHWTENSYEQYF
TGTGCCAGCAGTCATTGGACAGAGAACTCCTACGAGCAGTACTTC
>TRBV6-5|.|.|TRBJ2-5
CASSTDQETQYF
TGTGCCAGCAGTACAGATCAAGAGACCCAGTACTTC
>TRBV28|.|.|TRBJ2-7
CASRNSYEQYF
TGTGCCAGCCGCAATTCCTACGAGCAGTACTTC
>TRBV10-2|.|.|TRBJ1-1
CASTLNTEAFF
TGCGCCAGCACTTTGAACACTGAAGCTTTCTTT
>TRBV5-4|.|once|TRBJ1-3
CASSLRGGNTIYF
TGTGCCAGCAGCCTCAGGGGTGGAAACACCATATATTTT
>TRBV7-9|.|.|TRBJ1-2
CASSLRPLGGDYGYTF
TGTGCCAGCAGCTTAAGGCCCCTCGGGGGAGACTATGGCTACACCTTC
>TRBV7-2|.|.|TRBJ2-3
CASSLSRVDDTQYF
TGTGCCAGCAGCTTGTCACGGGTGGACGATACGCAGTATTTT
>TRBV7-2|TRBD1|.|TRBJ2-3
CASSPRPGQGMSTDTQYF
TGTGCCAGCAGCCCACGACCCGGACAGGGGATGAGCACAGATACGCAGTATTTT
>TRBV6-1|TRBD2|once|TRBJ2-5
CASSEGWTSGSSQETQYF
TGTGCCAGCAGTGAAGGGTGGACTAGCGGGAGCAGCCAAGAGACCCAGTACTTC
>TRBV7-7|.|.|TRBJ2-2
CASSLDDRRRGELFF
TGTGCTAGCAGCTTAGATGACAGGAGGAGGGGGGAGCTGTTTTTT
>TRBV7-9|.|.|TRBJ2-2
CASSLVGSTNTGELFF
TGTGCCAGCAGCTTAGTTGGGTCTACAAACACCGGGGAGCTGTTTTTT
>TRBV11-2|TRBD1|once|TRBJ2-1
CASSPGTGAYNEQFF
TGTGCCAGCAGCCCCGGGACAGGAGCCTACAATGAGCAGTTCTTC
>TRBV9|.|.|TRBJ2-2
CASSVAVEIRTGELFF
TGTGCCAGCAGCGTAGCTGTTGAGATCCGAACCGGGGAGCTGTTTTTT
>TRBV5-1|.|.|TRBJ1-3
CASRGGDLEGNTIYF
TGCGCCAGCAGGGGAGGGGATCTTGAAGGAAACACCATATATTTT
>TRBV19|TRBD2|.|TRBJ2-1
CASSIGPSSWGGRNEQFF
TGTGCCAGTAGTATAGGCCCCAGCAGCTGGGGCGGGAGAAATGAGCAGTTCTTC
>TRBV28|.|.|TRBJ2-5
CASTTPRTQYF
TGTGCCAGCACCACCCCTCGGACCCAGTACTTC
>TRBV19|.|.|TRBJ1-5
CASSQARTQPQHF
TGTGCCAGTAGTCAAGCAAGGACTCAGCCCCAGCATTTT
>TRBV9|.|.|TRBJ1-2
CASSVATSGYTF
TGTGCCAGCAGCGTAGCTACGTCTGGCTACACCTTC
>TRBV4-1|.|once|TRBJ1-5
CASSLGAGQPQHF
TGCGCCAGCAGCCTGGGGGCCGGTCAGCCCCAGCATTTT
>TRBV7-9|TRBD2|.|TRBJ2-3
CASSLGGLAGVTDTQYF
TGTGCCAGCAGCTTAGGGGGACTAGCGGGAGTCACAGATACGCAGTATTTT
>TRBV5-4|TRBD2|.|TRBJ2-2
CASSFGLAGDTGELFF
TGTGCCAGCAGCTTTGGACTAGCGGGAGACACCGGGGAGCTGTTTTTT
>TRBV28|.|.|TRBJ1-1
CASSLAPSNTEAFF
TGTGCCAGCAGTTTAGCCCCATCTAACACTGAAGCTTTCTTT